Following are 19 T cell receptor beta chains from one sample sequenced in a study of early T cells in non-severe SARS-CoV-2 infection (dated by TCRdb to the early 2020s). Library preparation was by 5' RACE. Sequencing instrument: NextSeq 500. Using fastp trimming at Q25 and MiXCR clonotype assembly, TCRdb reanalyzed the public sequencing data and kept in-frame beta chains. Each entry merges the rows of one CDR3 protein and shows their most common DNA and genes. The sample data list fewer than 30,000 distinct CDR3 sequences, and about 4.5% of these were observed just once. About a sixth of the sample rests with the top ten. The sequenced sample was whole blood. These receptors were obtained from an adult who was a healthcare worker with PCR-confirmed SARS-CoV-2 infection or an uninfected control (not recorded which).

The chain combines TRBV11-1 with TRBJ1-2; maybe TRBD1 (5 bases). Germline V lookup: CDR1 SGHAT, CDR2 FQDESV (reference sequence). This CDR3 is built from 14 residues. V was trimmed by 5 bases and J by 4 bases, leaving 14 bases between them. The CDR3 loop is CASSPDQGLYGYTF. The CDR3 bases are TGTGCCAGCAGCCCGGATCAGGGCCTCTATGGCTACACCTTC.

This clonotype was counted many times. The chain couples TRBV7-2 to TRBJ2-1, with a possible D match to TRBD2 (5 bases). This CDR3 contains 15 residues. The germline CDR1 and CDR2 sequences are SGHTA and FQGNSA. Trimming removed 5 bases at V and 5 bases at J, with 16 bases between. The CDR3 region has the DNA TGTGCCAGCAGCCCCCCCCTCAGGACTGACAATGAGCAGTTCTTC. It specifies CASSPPLRTDNEQFF.

This clonotype was seen a handful of times. The CDR3 protein is CASSEVGLAGEQFF. CDR3 DNA sequence: TGTGCCAGCAGTGAAGTGGGACTAGCGGGGGAGCAGTTCTTC. The chain uses TRBV2 and TRBJ2-1, with 13 nucleotides matching TRBD2. The CDR3 has 14 residues. Germline V CDR1 and CDR2: SNHLY, FYNNEI. J lost 10 bases, V lost 1 base, and 1 base had no gene match.

This clonotype appeared many times. The chain joins TRBV20-1 to TRBJ2-3; the D is unclear. Between the trimmed V and J ends, which lost 7 bases and 4 bases, there was a span of 9 bases. Germline values: CDR1 DFQATT, CDR2 SNEGSKA (reference sequence). This CDR3 contains 11 residues. This CDR3 is CSVLLSDTQYF. The CDR3 DNA sequence: TGCAGTGTCCTCCTGTCAGATACGCAGTATTTT.

This clonotype came up many times. The rearrangement links TRBV29-1 to TRBJ2-7, with TRBD1 identical over 10 bases. Germline loops: CDR1 SQVTM, CDR2 ANQGSEA. This CDR3 is 13 amino acids long. V trimming: 1 base; J trimming: 5 bases; junction bases outside the gene matches: 2. CDR3 sequence reads: CSVEVGQGDEQYF. The CDR3 DNA reads TGCAGCGTTGAAGTAGGACAGGGGGACGAGCAGTACTTC.

At least ten counts were recorded for this clonotype. The V and J genes are TRBV7-2 and TRBJ2-7; 11 bases align to TRBD2. V lost 5 bases, J lost 2 bases, and 2 bases stayed unmatched. From germline, CDR1 is SGHTA and CDR2 FQGNSA. The CDR3 has 14 amino acids. DNA of the CDR3: TGTGCCAGCAGCACTAGCGGGAGTCCCTACGAGCAGTACTTC. Its translation is CASSTSGSPYEQYF. Complete variable domain (other parts from reference TRBV7-2 and TRBJ2-7): GAGVSQSPSNKVTEKGKDVELRCDPISGHTALYWYRQSLGQGLEFLIYFQGNSAPDKSGLPSDRFSAERTGGSVSTLTIQRTQQEDSAVYLCASSTSGSPYEQYFGPGTRLTVT.

For this clonotype: The germline gene is not matched at one end of the junction; a read error may be the cause. The chain recombines TRBV18 with TRBJ1-4; a possible D gene is TRBD1 (5 bases). CDR1 is KGHSH and CDR2 is LQKENI in the germline V gene. The CDR3 totals 16 residues. The CDR3: CVSSPRGPGRGEKLFF. The CDR3 DNA follows: TGTGTCAGCTCACCCCGCGGTCCGGGAAGGGGAGAAAAACTGTTTTTT.

Many counts were recorded for this clonotype. V and J are TRBV6-5 and TRBJ2-5; D unclear. The CDR3 has 13 residues. Germline lookup yields CDR1 MNHEY and CDR2 SVGAGI. Trimming removed 4 bases at V and 1 base at J, with 7 bases between. The CDR3 loop is CASSWSVQETQYF. The CDR3 DNA follows: TGTGCCAGCAGTTGGTCAGTCCAAGAGACCCAGTACTTC.

The rearrangement joins TRBV9 to TRBJ2-7, with 9 bases aligning to TRBD1. CDR1 SGDLS and CDR2 YYNGEE come from the germline V gene. J lost 6 bases, V lost 2 bases, and 6 bases had no gene match. The CDR3 is 14 amino acids. DNA of the CDR3: TGTGCCAGCAGCGTTGGACAGGGGTTAAGCGAGCAGTACTTC. This sequence encodes CASSVGQGLSEQYF.

This clonotype came up many times. This chain links TRBV7-9 with TRBJ2-3; no reliable D call. V dropped 2 bases and J dropped 0 bases, with 18 bases sitting between them. This CDR3 is 18 amino acids long. CDR1 is SEHNR and CDR2 is FQNEAQ in the germline V gene (reference sequence). CDR3 sequence (DNA): TGTGCCAGCAGCTTACCCGCCGGTCATACTTCTAGCACAGATACGCAGTATTTT. Its translation: CASSLPAGHTSSTDTQYF.

This clonotype was observed a few times. The rearrangement joins TRBV6-5 to TRBJ1-5; TRBD1 matches 10 bases. The CDR3 contains 14 residues. Germline assignment: CDR1 MNHEY and CDR2 SVGAGI. V shed 6 bases, J shed 8 bases, and the junction held 7 bases outside the gene matches. CDR3 amino acids: CASRLTGGSEPQHF. The CDR3 region has the DNA TGTGCCAGCAGGCTGACAGGGGGCAGTGAGCCCCAGCATTTT.

At least ten counts were recorded for this clonotype. This chain joins TRBV7-9 and TRBJ2-1; TRBD2 matches at 9 bases. Germline CDR1 and CDR2: SEHNR and FQNEAQ (reference sequence). This CDR3 is built from 15 residues. V lost 2 bases, J lost 7 bases, and 6 bases stayed unmatched. The CDR3 loop is CASSLPGLATNEQFF. As DNA, the CDR3 is TGTGCCAGCAGCTTACCGGGACTAGCAACAAATGAGCAGTTCTTC.

The chain is built from TRBV18 and TRBJ2-7; tentatively, D is TRBD1 (5 bases). CDR1 and CDR2 (germline): KGHSH, LQKENI. Between the trimmed V and J ends, which lost 5 bases and 3 bases, there was a span of 8 bases. The CDR3 spans 12 residues. The CDR3 DNA reads as TGTGCCAGCTCATTAAGGGGCTACGAGCAGTACTTC. This sequence encodes CASSLRGYEQYF.

Many counts were recorded for this clonotype. At one of its ends the junction is not consistent with the germline gene, which may arise from a read error. The chain has TRBV12-3 or TRBV12-4 and TRBJ1-2; TRBD1 matches at 8 bases. The CDR3 is 13 residues long. The CDR3 loop is CASRLGQGYGYTF. The CDR3 DNA reads TGTGCCAGCAGATTAGGACAGGGCTATGGCTACACCTTC.

This clonotype was observed at least ten times. The chain couples TRBV29-1 to TRBJ1-1, with D perhaps matching TRBD1 (5 bases). This CDR3 has 12 residues. With 4 bases removed from V and 4 bases from J, the gap between germline ends came to 10 bases. Germline CDR1 and CDR2: SQVTM and ANQGSEA. The DNA of the CDR3 is TGCAGCGTTGTCCAGGGAAGCACTGAAGCTTTCTTT. Protein sequence: CSVVQGSTEAFF.

This clonotype appeared many times. The chain couples TRBV6-4 to TRBJ1-1, with TRBD1 as a possible D gene (5 bases). CDR1 and CDR2 (germline): MRHNA, SNTAGT. The CDR3 extends over 15 amino acids. The germline V and J ends were trimmed by 5 bases and 3 bases, with 16 bases remaining between them. The CDR3 DNA is TGTGCCAGCAGTTCAAAACCTGGGGGAGACACTGAAGCTTTCTTT. This sequence encodes CASSSKPGGDTEAFF.

This clonotype was seen many times. The chain employs TRBV6-2 or TRBV6-3 and TRBJ2-2; TRBD1 matches at 8 bases. CDR3 length: 14 residues. The J segment lost 6 bases and the V segment lost 2 bases, leaving 2 bases of the junction unmatched. From germline, CDR1 is MNHEY and CDR2 SVGEGT. The CDR3 DNA is TGTGCCAGCAGTTACCCGACAGGGGCCGGGGAGCTGTTTTTT. Its translation: CASSYPTGAGELFF.

This clonotype has a count of ten or more. This rearrangement joins TRBV20-1 to TRBJ1-6, with D maybe TRBD1 (6 bases). Germline CDR1 DFQATT, CDR2 SNEGSKA (reference sequence). V lost 4 bases, J lost 7 bases, and 17 bases lay in between. The CDR3 consists of 15 residues. CDR3 sequence: CSANPPTGANSPLHF. In DNA form, the CDR3 reads TGCAGTGCTAATCCGCCAACGGGGGCCAATTCACCCCTCCACTTT.

This clonotype was recorded a few times. This chain links TRBV18 with TRBJ2-1, with 7 bases lining up with TRBD2. The length of the CDR3 is 15 residues. The germline gives CDR1 KGHSH, CDR2 LQKENI. The trim removed 2 bases at V and 2 bases at J, leaving 3 bases unmatched. The CDR3 region has the DNA TGTGCCAGCTCACCAGGCGGGGGAGCCTACAATGAGCAGTTCTTC. It codes for CASSPGGGAYNEQFF.